This T cell receptor beta chain was found in a study of shared clonotypes between healthy human individuals. Study processing details: ImmunoSEQ supplied junction-only sequences lacking quality scores, so filtering was different. This table comes from immunoSEQ multiplex PCR, and its TCRdb copy is limited to in-frame clones, with some not included. That table supplies the V and J calls and clone size; D and trimming were determined from the DNA. Counted here are over a million clones, about 96% occurring once; the ten biggest clones make up roughly 1.2%. The CDR3 contains 14 residues. V lost 4 bases, J lost 0 bases, and 10 bases lay in between. Per germline, CDR1 SGDLS and CDR2 YYNGEE.

The chain joins TRBV9 to TRBJ1-1; D is unresolved. The sequence was obtained from a man aged 25 to 40 in good health. Sequenced material: naive CD4+ T cells sorted from blood. Subset specified: CD45RA+ positively selected. CDR3 loop: CASSSGPVNTEAFF. CDR3 nucleotides: TGTGCCAGCAGCTCCGGACCGGTGAACACTGAAGCTTTCTTT.